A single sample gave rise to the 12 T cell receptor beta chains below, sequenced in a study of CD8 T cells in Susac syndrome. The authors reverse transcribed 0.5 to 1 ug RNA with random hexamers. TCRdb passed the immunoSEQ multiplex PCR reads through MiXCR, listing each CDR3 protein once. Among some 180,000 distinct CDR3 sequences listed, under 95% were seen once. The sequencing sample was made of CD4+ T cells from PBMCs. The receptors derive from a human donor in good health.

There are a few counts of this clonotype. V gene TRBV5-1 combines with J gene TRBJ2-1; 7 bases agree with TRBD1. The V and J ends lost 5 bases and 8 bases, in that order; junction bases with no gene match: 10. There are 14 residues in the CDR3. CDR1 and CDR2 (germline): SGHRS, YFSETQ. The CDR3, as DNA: TGCGCCAGCAGGCGGACGGGACAGAAAGATGAGCAGTTCTTC. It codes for CASRRTGQKDEQFF.

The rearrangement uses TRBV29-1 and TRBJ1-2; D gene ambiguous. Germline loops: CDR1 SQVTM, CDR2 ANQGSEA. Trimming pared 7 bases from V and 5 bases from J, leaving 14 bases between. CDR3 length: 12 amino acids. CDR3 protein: CSAITGPYGYTF. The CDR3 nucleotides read TGCAGCGCCATAACGGGTCCTTATGGCTACACCTTC.

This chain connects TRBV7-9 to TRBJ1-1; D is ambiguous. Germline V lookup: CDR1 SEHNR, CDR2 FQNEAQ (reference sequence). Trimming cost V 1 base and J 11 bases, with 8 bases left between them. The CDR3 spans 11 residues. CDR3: CASSLEAWAFF. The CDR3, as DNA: TGTGCCAGCAGCTTAGAGGCGTGGGCTTTCTTT.

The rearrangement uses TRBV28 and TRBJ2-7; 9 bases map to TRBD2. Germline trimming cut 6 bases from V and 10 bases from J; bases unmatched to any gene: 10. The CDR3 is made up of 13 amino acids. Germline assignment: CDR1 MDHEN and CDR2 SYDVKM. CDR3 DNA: TGTGCCAGCAGGCCGGTAGCGGGGGTAACTCAGTACTTC. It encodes CASRPVAGVTQYF.

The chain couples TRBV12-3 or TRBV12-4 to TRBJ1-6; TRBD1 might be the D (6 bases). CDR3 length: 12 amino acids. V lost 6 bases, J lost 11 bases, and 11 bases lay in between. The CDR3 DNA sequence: TGTGCCAGCAGACAGGGTACTGCACCCCTCCACTTT. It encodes CASRQGTAPLHF.

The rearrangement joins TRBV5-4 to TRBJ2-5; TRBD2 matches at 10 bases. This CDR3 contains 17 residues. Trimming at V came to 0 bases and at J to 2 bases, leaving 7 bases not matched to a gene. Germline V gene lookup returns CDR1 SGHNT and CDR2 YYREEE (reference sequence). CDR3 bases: TGTGCCAGCAGCTTGGATTTGCTAGCGGGGGTGCAAGAGACCCAGTACTTC. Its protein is CASSLDLLAGVQETQYF.

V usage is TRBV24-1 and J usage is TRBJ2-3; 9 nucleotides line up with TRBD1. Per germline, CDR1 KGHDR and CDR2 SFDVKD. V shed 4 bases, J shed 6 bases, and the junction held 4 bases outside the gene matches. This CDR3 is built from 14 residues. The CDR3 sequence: CATSETGGLDTQYF. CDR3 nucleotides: TGTGCCACCAGTGAAACAGGGGGCTTGGATACGCAGTATTTT.

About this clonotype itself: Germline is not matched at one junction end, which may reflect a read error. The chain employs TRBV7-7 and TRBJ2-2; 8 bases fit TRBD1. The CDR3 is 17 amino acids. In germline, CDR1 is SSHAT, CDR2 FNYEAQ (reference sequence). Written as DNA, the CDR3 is TGTGCTAGCAGCTTGGGCCAAGTGACAGGGGTAACCGGGGAGCTGTTTTTT. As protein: CASSLGQVTGVTGELFF.

CDR3: CASSGTGRRYGYTF. The CDR3, as DNA: TGTGCCAGCAGTGGGACAGGGCGTCGGTATGGCTACACCTTC. V is TRBV6-2 or TRBV6-3 and J is TRBJ1-2, with 9 bases fitting TRBD1. Germline V lookup: CDR1 MNHEY, CDR2 SVGEGT. This CDR3 is built from 14 residues. Trimming removed 5 bases from V and 5 bases from J; junction bases left unmatched: 6.

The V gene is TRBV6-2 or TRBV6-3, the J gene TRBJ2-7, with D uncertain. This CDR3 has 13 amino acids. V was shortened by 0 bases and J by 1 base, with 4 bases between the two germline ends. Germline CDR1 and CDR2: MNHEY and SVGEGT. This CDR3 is CASSYSGSYEQYV. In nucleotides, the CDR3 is TGTGCCAGCAGTTACTCGGGATCCTACGAGCAGTACGTC.

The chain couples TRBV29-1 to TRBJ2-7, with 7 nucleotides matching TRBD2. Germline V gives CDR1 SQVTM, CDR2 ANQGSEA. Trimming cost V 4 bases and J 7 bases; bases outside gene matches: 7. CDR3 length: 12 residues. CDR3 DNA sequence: TGCAGCGTTGCGGAGCAGGGAGGGGAGCAGTACTTC. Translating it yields CSVAEQGGEQYF.

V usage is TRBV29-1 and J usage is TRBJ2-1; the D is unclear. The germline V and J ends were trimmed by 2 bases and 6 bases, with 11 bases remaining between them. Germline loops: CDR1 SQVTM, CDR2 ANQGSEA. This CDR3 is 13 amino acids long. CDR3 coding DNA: TGCAGCGTTGAATATCGGGCTAGCAATGAGCAGTTCTTC. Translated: CSVEYRASNEQFF.